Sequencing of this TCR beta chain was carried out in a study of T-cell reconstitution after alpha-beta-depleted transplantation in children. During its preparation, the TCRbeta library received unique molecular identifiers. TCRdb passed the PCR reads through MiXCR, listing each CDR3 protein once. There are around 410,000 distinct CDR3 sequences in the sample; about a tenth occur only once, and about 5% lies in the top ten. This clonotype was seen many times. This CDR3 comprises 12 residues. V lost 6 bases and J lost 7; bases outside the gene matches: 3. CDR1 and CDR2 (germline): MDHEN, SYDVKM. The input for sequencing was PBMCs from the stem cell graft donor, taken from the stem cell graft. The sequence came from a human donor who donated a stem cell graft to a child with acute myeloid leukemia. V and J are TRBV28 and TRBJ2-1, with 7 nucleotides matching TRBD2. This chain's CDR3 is CASRRTRNEQFF. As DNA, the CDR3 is TGTGCCAGCAGAAGGACTAGAAATGAGCAGTTCTTC.